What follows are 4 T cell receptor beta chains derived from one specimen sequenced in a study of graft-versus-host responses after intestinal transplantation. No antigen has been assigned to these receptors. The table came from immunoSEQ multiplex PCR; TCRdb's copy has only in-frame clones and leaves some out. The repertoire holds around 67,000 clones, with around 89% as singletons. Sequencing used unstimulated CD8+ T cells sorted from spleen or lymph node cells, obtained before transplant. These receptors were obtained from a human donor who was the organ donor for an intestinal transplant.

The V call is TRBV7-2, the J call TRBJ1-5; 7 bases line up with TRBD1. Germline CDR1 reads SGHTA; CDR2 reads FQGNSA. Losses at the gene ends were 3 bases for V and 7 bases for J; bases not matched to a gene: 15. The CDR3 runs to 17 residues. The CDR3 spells CASSLLSPTGVGQPQHF. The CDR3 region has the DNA TGTGCCAGCAGCTTGCTCAGTCCCACAGGGGTGGGACAGCCCCAGCATTTT.

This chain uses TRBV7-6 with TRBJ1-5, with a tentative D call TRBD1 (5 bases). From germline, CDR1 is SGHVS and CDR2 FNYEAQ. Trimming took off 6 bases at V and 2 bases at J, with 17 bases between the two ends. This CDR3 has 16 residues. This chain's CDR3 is CASSWHQGDGNQPQHF. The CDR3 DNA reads TGTGCCAGCAGTTGGCATCAGGGTGATGGCAATCAGCCCCAGCATTTT. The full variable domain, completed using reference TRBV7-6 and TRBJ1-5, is GAGVSQSPRYKVTKRGQDVALRCDPISGHVSLYWYRQALGQGPEFLTYFNYEAQQDKSGLPNDRFSAERPEGSISTLTIQRTEQRDSAMYRCASSWHQGDGNQPQHFGDGTRLSIL.

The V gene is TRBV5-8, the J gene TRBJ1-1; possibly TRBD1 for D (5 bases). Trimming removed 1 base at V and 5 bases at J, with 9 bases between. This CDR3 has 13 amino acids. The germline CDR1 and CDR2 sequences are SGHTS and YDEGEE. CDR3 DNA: TGTGCCAGCAGCTTGTCCGACAGTACTGAAGCTTTCTTT. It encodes CASSLSDSTEAFF.

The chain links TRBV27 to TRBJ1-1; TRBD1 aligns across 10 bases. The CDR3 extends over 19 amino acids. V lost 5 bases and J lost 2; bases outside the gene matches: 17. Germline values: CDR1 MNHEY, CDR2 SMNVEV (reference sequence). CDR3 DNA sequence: TGTGCCAGCAGTGTGTTGGGGACAGGACGGACAGGGGGTAACACTGAAGCTTTCTTT. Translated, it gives CASSVLGTGRTGGNTEAFF.